What follows is one T cell receptor beta chain and its context. This sample was included in a study of blood T cell repertoires in COVID-19. Overall study: The analysed material was cDNA or gDNA that came from T cells, B-cell-depleted T cells, or PBMCs.

Original methodology: The authors estimated nucleated cell counts from reference gene primer amplification. Measured with immunoSEQ multiplex PCR; TCRdb has only the in-frame clones, and not every one. V, J and clone size were drawn from that table, and D and trimming were deduced from the DNA. The data show 400,000 to 450,000 clones, 75% to 90% seen once. Participant reports of clinical history set cohort assignment. Recovered participants had two consecutive negative NP/OP PCR tests, healthcare professional clearance, or symptom resolution. The germline gives CDR1 PRHDT, CDR2 FYEKMQ (reference sequence). Trimming removed 8 bases at V and 2 bases at J, with 13 bases between. The CDR3 covers 13 residues.

What was sequenced was PBMCs or T cells enriched from blood (not recorded which). The receptor was derived from a man between 25 and 39 years old who had recovered from COVID-19. The J gene is TRBJ2-7, the V gene TRBV13; D ambiguous. The DNA for the CDR3 is TGTGCCAGCGGGCGTTACCCAACCTACGAGCAGTACTTC. Translated, it gives CASGRYPTYEQYF. Full variable domain (outside the CDR3, taken from reference TRBV13 and TRBJ2-7): AAGVIQSPRHLIKEKRETATLKCYPIPRHDTVYWYQQGPGQDPQFLISFYEKMQSDKGSIPDRFSAQQFSDYHSELNMSSLELGDSALYFCASGRYPTYEQYFGPGTRLTVT.